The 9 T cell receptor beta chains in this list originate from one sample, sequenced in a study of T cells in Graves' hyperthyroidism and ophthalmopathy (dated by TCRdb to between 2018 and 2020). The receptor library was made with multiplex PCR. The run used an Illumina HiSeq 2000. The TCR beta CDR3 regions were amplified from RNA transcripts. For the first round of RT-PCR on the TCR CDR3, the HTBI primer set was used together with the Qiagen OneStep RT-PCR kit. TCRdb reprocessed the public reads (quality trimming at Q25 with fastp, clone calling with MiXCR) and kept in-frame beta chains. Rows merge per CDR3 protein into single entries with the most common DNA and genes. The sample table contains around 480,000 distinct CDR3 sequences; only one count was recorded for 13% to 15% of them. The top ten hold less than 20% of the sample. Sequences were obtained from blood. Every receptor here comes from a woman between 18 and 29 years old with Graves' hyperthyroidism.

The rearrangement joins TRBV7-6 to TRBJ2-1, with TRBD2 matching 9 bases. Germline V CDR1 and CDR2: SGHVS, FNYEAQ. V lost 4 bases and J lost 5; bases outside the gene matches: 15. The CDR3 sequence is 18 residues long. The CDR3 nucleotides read TGTGCCAGCAGCTCCCGGGTGTCCCTAGCGGGGACCAACAATGAGCAGTTCTTC. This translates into CASSSRVSLAGTNNEQFF.

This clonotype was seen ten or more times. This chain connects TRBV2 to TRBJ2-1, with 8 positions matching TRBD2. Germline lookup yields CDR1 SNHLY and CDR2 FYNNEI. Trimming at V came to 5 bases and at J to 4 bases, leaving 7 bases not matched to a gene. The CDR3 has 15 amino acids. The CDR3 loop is CASSPSTSGYNEQFF. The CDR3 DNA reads TGTGCCAGCAGTCCCAGTACTAGCGGATACAATGAGCAGTTCTTC. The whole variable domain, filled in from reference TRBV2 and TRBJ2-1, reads EPEVTQTPSHQVTQMGQEVILRCVPISNHLYFYWYRQILGQKVEFLVSFYNNEISEKSEIFDDQFSVERPDGSNFTLKIRSTKLEDSAMYFCASSPSTSGYNEQFFGPGTRLTVL.

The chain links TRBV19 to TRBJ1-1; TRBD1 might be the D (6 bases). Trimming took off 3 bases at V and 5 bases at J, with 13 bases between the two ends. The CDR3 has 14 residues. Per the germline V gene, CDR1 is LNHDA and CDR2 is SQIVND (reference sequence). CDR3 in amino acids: CASSMRGRGTEAFF. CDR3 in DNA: TGTGCCAGTAGTATGAGGGGGAGGGGGACTGAAGCTTTCTTT.

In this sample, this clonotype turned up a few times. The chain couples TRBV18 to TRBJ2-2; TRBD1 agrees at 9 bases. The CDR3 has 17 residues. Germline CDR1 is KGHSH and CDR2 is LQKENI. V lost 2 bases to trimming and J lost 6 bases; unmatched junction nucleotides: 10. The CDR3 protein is CASSPSLRTGVAGELFF. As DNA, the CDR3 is TGTGCCAGCTCACCATCCCTCCGGACAGGGGTTGCCGGGGAGCTGTTTTTT.

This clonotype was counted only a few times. The CDR3 loop reads CSARQENTEAFF. CDR3 coding DNA: TGCAGTGCACGTCAGGAGAACACTGAAGCTTTCTTT. The V gene is TRBV20-1, the J gene TRBJ1-1; D not certain. The CDR3 covers 12 residues. CDR1 and CDR2 from the germline V gene are DFQATT and SNEGSKA (reference sequence). With 6 bases removed from V and 1 base from J, the gap between germline ends came to 9 bases.

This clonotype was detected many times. CDR3 residues: CASSLGRAVKNIQYF. The CDR3 nucleotides are TGTGCCAGCAGTTTGGGGAGAGCGGTCAAAAACATTCAGTACTTC. The chain uses TRBV12-3 or TRBV12-4 and TRBJ2-4; TRBD2 is a possible D gene (5 bases). The CDR3 contains 15 residues. Trimming left V 3 bases short and J 3 bases short, with 12 bases between.

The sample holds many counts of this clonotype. The CDR3 here is CASRTWDGTYEQYV. The CDR3 DNA follows: TGTGCCAGCAGAACCTGGGACGGCACCTACGAGCAGTACGTC. The chain combines TRBV27 with TRBJ2-7; D is possibly TRBD1 or TRBD2 (5 bases each). Germline CDR1 MNHEY, CDR2 SMNVEV (reference sequence). The V end lost 6 bases, the J end lost 2 bases, and 14 bases lay between the germline ends. The CDR3 loop spans 14 amino acids.

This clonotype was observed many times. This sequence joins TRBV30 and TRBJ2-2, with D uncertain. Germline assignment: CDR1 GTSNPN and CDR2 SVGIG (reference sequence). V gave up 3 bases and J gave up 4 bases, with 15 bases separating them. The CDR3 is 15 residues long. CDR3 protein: CAWSARWALTGELFF. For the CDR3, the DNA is TGTGCCTGGAGCGCCCGTTGGGCACTCACCGGGGAGCTGTTTTTT.

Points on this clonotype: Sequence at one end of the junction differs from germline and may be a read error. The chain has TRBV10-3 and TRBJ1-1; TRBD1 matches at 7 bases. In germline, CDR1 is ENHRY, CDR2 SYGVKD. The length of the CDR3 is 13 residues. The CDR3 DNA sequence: TGTGCCATCTGGGACAGACAGAACACTGGAGCTTTCTTT. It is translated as CAIWDRQNTGAFF.